The clone carrying this T cell receptor beta chain has ten or more counts. The antigen remains undetermined. Using RNA transcripts as the source, TCR beta CDR3 regions were amplified. The HTBI primer set was used in a first-round RT-PCR of the TCR CDR3. TCRdb re-called the multiplex PCR reads with MiXCR, one entry per CDR3 protein. The sample lists about 96,000 distinct CDR3 sequences; over 50% were seen once. This sample was taken from a study of T cells in Graves' hyperthyroidism and ophthalmopathy. Regarding the study as a whole: Most thyroid clonotypes expanded above 0.001 were also detected in blood.

The patients, who ranged from 18 to 65 in age, presented with newly diagnosed hyperthyroidism lasting under 2 months. This TCR came from a woman aged 40 to 50 with Graves' hyperthyroidism. The source material was blood.

This CDR3 reads CASSLGTQSSYEQYF. The DNA of the CDR3 is TGTGCCAGCAGCCTCGGGACACAAAGCTCCTACGAGCAGTACTTC. The rearrangement links TRBV7-8 to TRBJ2-7, with D possibly being TRBD1 (6 bases). Trimming pared 5 bases from V and 0 bases from J, leaving 14 bases between. The CDR3 covers 15 residues. Germline CDR1 is SGHVS and CDR2 is FQNEAQ.